The 12 T cell receptor beta chains given below trace back to one sample, sequenced in a study of T cells after yellow fever vaccination. TCRdb re-derived calls from the 5' RACE reads in MiXCR, one entry per CDR3 protein. Of 400,000 to 450,000 distinct CDR3 sequences in the sample, approximately 18% were seen once. The starting material was PBMCs, obtained before the yellow fever booster vaccination. These receptors all come from a man younger than 30 who received the YFV17D yellow fever vaccine.

This chain connects TRBV4-2 to TRBJ2-5, with D possibly matching TRBD2 (6 bases). CDR1 LGHNA and CDR2 YNFKEQ come from the germline V gene. Trimming removed 1 base at V and 2 bases at J, with 14 bases between. The CDR3 is 16 residues long. The CDR3 loop is CASSQVPNGGQETQYF. CDR3 bases: TGTGCCAGCAGCCAAGTACCCAACGGGGGACAAGAGACCCAGTACTTC.

V gene TRBV20-1 combines with J gene TRBJ1-5, with D perhaps matching TRBD1 (5 bases). The germline V gene has CDR1 DFQATT and CDR2 SNEGSKA (reference sequence). The CDR3 extends over 14 amino acids. Trimming took off 1 base at V and 0 bases at J, with 7 bases between the two ends. CDR3 sequence reads: CSARGGDSNQPQHF. The CDR3 DNA reads as TGCAGTGCTAGAGGGGGGGATAGCAATCAGCCCCAGCATTTT.

The rearrangement joins TRBV11-3 to TRBJ2-5; D possibly matches TRBD1 or TRBD2 (5 bases each). V was clipped by 5 bases and J by 4 bases, with 17 bases between them. Per germline, CDR1 SGHNT and CDR2 YENEEA. The CDR3 is made up of 15 amino acids. CDR3 amino acids: CASSRAGTPGETQYF. CDR3 DNA sequence: TGTGCCAGCAGCCGGGCCGGGACCCCGGGAGAGACCCAGTACTTC.

In this sample, this clonotype turned up a few times. The V call is TRBV7-9, the J call TRBJ2-3, with D unresolved. This CDR3 region has 14 residues. The V gene lost 1 base and the J gene lost 4 bases, with 9 bases spanning the gap. CDR1 SEHNR and CDR2 FQNEAQ come from the germline V gene (reference sequence). CDR3 sequence: CASSLEIVSDTQYF. CDR3 in DNA: TGTGCCAGCAGCTTAGAGATAGTCTCAGATACGCAGTATTTT.

This clonotype has a handful of counts. V and J are TRBV11-2 and TRBJ2-1, with TRBD1 matching over 9 bases. V shed 5 bases and J 8 bases; nucleotides not matched to a gene: 7. The CDR3 totals 14 residues. CDR1 and CDR2 (germline): SGHAT, FQNNGV. The DNA of the CDR3 is TGTGCCAGCAGCATCGGGACAGGGACTCATGAGCAGTTCTTC. It encodes CASSIGTGTHEQFF. Combining the CDR3 with reference TRBV11-2 and TRBJ2-1 gives the whole variable domain EAGVAQSPRYKIIEKRQSVAFWCNPISGHATLYWYQQILGQGPKLLIQFQNNGVVDDSQLPKDRFSAERLKGVDSTLKIQPAKLEDSAVYLCASSIGTGTHEQFFGPGTRLTVL.

This clonotype was found a few times. The chain is built from TRBV3-1 and TRBJ2-3; maybe TRBD2 (5 bases). This CDR3 comprises 17 residues. Germline assignment: CDR1 LGHDT and CDR2 YNNKEL (reference sequence). The V end was cut by 3 bases, the J end by 0 bases, with 16 bases between. The CDR3 protein is CASSHWGSEASTDTQYF. CDR3 nucleotide sequence: TGTGCCAGCAGCCATTGGGGTAGCGAGGCTAGCACAGATACGCAGTATTTT.

This clonotype was seen only a few times. The chain links TRBV7-9 to TRBJ2-3; 7 bases are a match to TRBD1. There are 14 residues in the CDR3. Germline lookup yields CDR1 SEHNR and CDR2 FQNEAQ (reference sequence). J was trimmed by 5 bases and V by 5 bases; bases with no gene match: 7. CDR3 sequence: CASSPRQGEDTQYF. The CDR3 bases are TGTGCCAGCAGCCCTCGGCAGGGGGAAGATACGCAGTATTTT. Complete variable domain (other parts from reference TRBV7-9 and TRBJ2-3): DTGVSQNPRHKITKRGQNVTFRCDPISEHNRLYWYRQTLGQGPEFLTYFQNEAQLEKSRLLSDRFSAERPKGSFSTLEIQRTEQGDSAMYLCASSPRQGEDTQYFGPGTRLTVL.

This clonotype was counted only a few times. The V gene is TRBV6-5, the J gene TRBJ1-1, with 8 bases matching TRBD1. The CDR3 is 12 residues long. V was clipped by 7 bases and J by 8 bases; unmatched bases: 6. In germline, CDR1 is MNHEY, CDR2 SVGAGI. CDR3 amino acids: CASIPGDREAFF. CDR3 coding DNA: TGTGCCAGCATCCCGGGGGACAGGGAAGCTTTCTTT.

This chain joins TRBV12-5 and TRBJ2-7; TRBD1 might be the D (6 bases). V lost 9 bases, J lost 1 base, and 13 bases lay in between. Looked up from germline, CDR1 is LGHNT and CDR2 is FRNRAP. This CDR3 is 13 amino acids long. CDR3 nucleotides: TGTGCTAGCCTTCAGGGGAATTCCTACGAGCAGTACTTC. Its translation: CASLQGNSYEQYF.

The chain carries TRBV2 and TRBJ1-6; 9 bases map to TRBD1. V shed 11 bases, J shed 10 bases, and the junction held 9 bases outside the gene matches. In germline, CDR1 is SNHLY, CDR2 FYNNEI. There are 13 residues in the CDR3. The CDR3 DNA reads TGTGCCGGTCACGGGACAGGGATCTCACCCCTCCACTTT. As protein: CAGHGTGISPLHF.

The V and J genes are TRBV7-9 and TRBJ2-1; TRBD2 might be the D (6 bases). Germline-derived CDR1 and CDR2 are SEHNR and FQNEAQ (reference sequence). This CDR3 is 13 amino acids long. Deletions cut 2 bases from V and 7 bases from J, with 9 bases between. The CDR3 loop is CASSLSAGNEQFF. The CDR3 DNA is TGTGCCAGCAGCTTATCCGCGGGGAATGAGCAGTTCTTC.

This clonotype has only a few counts. At one end the junction does not follow the germline gene, possibly because of a read error. This chain uses TRBV5-1 with TRBJ2-2, with D possibly being TRBD2 (6 bases). From germline, CDR1 is SGHRS and CDR2 YFSETQ. This CDR3 contains 13 residues. CDR3 protein: CAISLEGTGELFF. CDR3 in DNA: TGCGCCATCAGCTTGGAGGGTACCGGGGAGCTGTTTTTT. Filled out from reference TRBV5-1 and TRBJ2-2, the complete variable domain reads KAGVTQTPRYLIKTRGQQVTLSCSPISGHRSVSWYQQTPGQGLQFLFEYFSETQRNKGNFPGRFSGRQFSNSRSEMNVSTLELGDSALYLCAISLEGTGELFFGEGSRLTVL.